Listed below are T cell receptor beta chains from one sample, sequenced in a study of Ad26.COV2.S vaccination and SARS-CoV-2 variants. This table comes from immunoSEQ multiplex PCR, and its TCRdb copy is limited to in-frame clones, with some not included. Altogether around 450,000 clones are present, approximately 89% being singletons, with the ten largest covering about 2.5%. The sample was peripheral blood, taken in a trial of Ad26.COV2.S vaccine versus placebo. These receptors were collected from a person between 18 and 59 years old who received the Ad26.COV2.S COVID-19 vaccine or a placebo. Each CDR3 is given with its conserved first and last residue. The D gene is left open where the match is weak. The size of a clone is reported for some rows only, either as once, few or many, or as a class for expanded clones.

- | TRBD1 | TRBJ1-2 | TRBV6-5 | CASSTTGGGYTF | TGTGCCAGCAGTACTACAGGGGGTGGCTACACCTTC
- | TRBD2 | TRBJ2-1 | TRBV7-6 | CASTTLGAGVTYNEQFF | TGTGCCAGCACCACTCTCGGAGCGGGGGTCACTTACAATGAGCAGTTCTTC
- | - | TRBJ2-5 | TRBV19 | CASSIDGSPEAGGETQYF | TGTGCCAGTAGTATAGATGGGTCCCCCGAGGCGGGCGGGGAGACCCAGTACTTC
- | - | TRBJ2-3 | TRBV4-2 | CASSQDYRAPDTQYF | TGTGCCAGCAGCCAAGACTACCGGGCTCCAGATACGCAGTATTTT
- | - | TRBJ2-5 | TRBV4-1 | CASSQDFETQYF | TGCGCCAGCAGCCAAGATTTCGAGACCCAGTACTTC
- | - | TRBJ2-7 | TRBV6-6 | CASSYTRSSYEQYF | TGTGCCAGCAGTTACACCAGAAGCTCCTACGAGCAGTACTTC
- | TRBD2 | TRBJ2-1 | TRBV7-9 | CASSLSRRGGDNEQFF | TGTGCCAGCAGCTTATCTCGCCGCGGGGGGGACAATGAGCAGTTCTTC
- | TRBD1 | TRBJ2-7 | TRBV5-1 | CASSLQGTGHEQYF | TGCGCCAGCAGCTTACAGGGGACAGGGCACGAGCAGTACTTC
few | TRBD1 | TRBJ1-2 | TRBV2 | CASSGLTGQNYGYTF | TGTGCCAGCAGTGGCCTGACGGGACAGAACTATGGCTACACCTTC
- | - | TRBJ2-2 | TRBV4-2 | CASSHAGPHTGELFF | TGTGCCAGCAGCCATGCTGGACCACACACCGGGGAGCTGTTTTTT
- | TRBD2 | TRBJ2-3 | TRBV19 | CASSGQRGGLPDTQYF | TGTGCCAGTAGTGGACAGCGGGGGGGGTTACCAGATACGCAGTATTTT
- | TRBD1 | TRBJ1-6 | TRBV19 | CATQPGQGSPLHF | TGTGCCACCCAACCGGGACAGGGGTCACCCCTCCACTTT
- | TRBD1 | TRBJ2-7 | TRBV5-4 | CASTFGGTGRDEQYF | TGTGCCAGCACCTTCGGGGGGACAGGGAGGGACGAGCAGTACTTC
many | - | TRBJ2-1 | TRBV7-9 | CASSFGGSTGNEQFF | TGTGCCAGCAGCTTCGGGGGCAGTACTGGGAATGAGCAGTTCTTC
once | TRBD1 | TRBJ1-4 | TRBV4-2 | CASRVGQGGDEKLFF | TGTGCCAGCAGGGTAGGACAGGGGGGAGATGAAAAACTGTTTTTT
few | TRBD1 | TRBJ2-2 | TRBV15 | CATSSGQGNTGELFF | TGTGCCACCAGCAGTGGACAGGGTAACACCGGGGAGCTGTTTTTT
- | - | TRBJ1-5 | TRBV28 | CASSRGRLNQPQHF | TGTGCCAGCAGCCGCGGACGGCTTAATCAGCCCCAGCATTTT